Listed below are T cell receptor beta chains from one sample, sequenced in a study of cytomegalovirus exposure and HLA in healthy donors. Profiling relied on immunoSEQ multiplex PCR, and the TCRdb table lists in-frame clones only, not all of them. The data hold some 120,000 clones, with 60% to 85% observed a single time. The material sequenced was PBMCs. The receptors were gathered from a woman between 18 and 30 years old in good health and CMV-seronegative. Both conserved end residues are part of each CDR3. A D gene is named only where the DNA matches it firmly. Expanded clones are given a class, and other clones once, few, many or no size at all.

TRBJ1-1	14	NA	TRBV19	NA	CASSLQGLNTEAFF	TGTGCCAGTAGCCTACAGGGACTGAACACTGAAGCTTTCTTT
TRBJ2-7	15	NA	TRBV15	NA	CATSSLLQGAYEQYF	TGTGCCACCAGCAGCCTCTTACAGGGAGCCTACGAGCAGTACTTC
TRBJ2-2	13	NA	TRBV27	NA	CASSFPGAGELFF	TGTGCCAGCAGTTTTCCGGGGGCCGGGGAGCTGTTTTTT
TRBJ1-2	15	NA	TRBV5-1	NA	CASSFSRQGNYGYTF	TGCGCCAGCAGCTTCTCTCGGCAGGGGAACTATGGCTACACCTTC
TRBJ2-7	14	NA	TRBV25-1	TRBD2	CASSLAGGRGEQYF	TGTGCCAGCAGTTTAGCGGGGGGCCGGGGGGAGCAGTACTTC
TRBJ2-1	18	NA	TRBV30	NA	CAWRGWVITGGAYNEQFF	TGTGCCTGGAGAGGTTGGGTTATCACAGGTGGAGCCTACAATGAGCAGTTCTTC
TRBJ1-3	11	few	TRBV30	NA	CAWSVQNTIYF	TGTGCCTGGAGTGTCCAAAACACCATATATTTT
TRBJ2-7	16	NA	TRBV2	TRBD1	CASRTLETGVSYEQYF	TGTGCCAGCAGGACCCTCGAGACAGGGGTTTCCTACGAGCAGTACTTC
TRBJ2-7	15	few	TRBV11-2	TRBD2	CASSVGSGGVYEQYF	TGTGCCAGCAGCGTCGGCAGCGGGGGAGTCTACGAGCAGTACTTC
TRBJ1-1	18	NA	TRBV28	TRBD1	CASSLAPGQGVGLAEAFF	TGTGCCAGCAGTTTAGCACCGGGACAGGGGGTAGGATTGGCTGAAGCTTTCTTT
TRBJ2-5	15	once	TRBV5-1	NA	CASSLLGQTQETQYF	TGCGCCAGCAGCCTCCTCGGACAGACCCAAGAGACCCAGTACTTC
TRBJ2-7	13	NA	TRBV25-1	NA	CATGRGYSYEQYF	TGTGCCACGGGCAGGGGATACTCCTACGAGCAGTACTTC
TRBJ2-1	14	NA	TRBV19	NA	CASSIDAVRGEQFF	TGTGCCAGTAGTATAGATGCGGTAAGGGGTGAGCAGTTCTTC
TRBJ1-5	16	NA	TRBV6-7	NA	CASRGPEAGANQPQHF	TGTGCCAGCAGGGGCCCAGAGGCTGGGGCTAATCAGCCCCAGCATTTT
TRBJ2-1	18	NA	TRBV5-1	TRBD1	CASSLFAGQGRLHGEQFF	TGCGCCAGCAGCTTATTTGCGGGACAGGGGCGGCTACACGGTGAGCAGTTCTTC
TRBJ1-4	14	few	TRBV28	NA	CASRLGGPNEKLFF	TGTGCCAGCAGACTAGGGGGACCTAATGAAAAACTGTTTTTT
TRBJ1-1	15	NA	TRBV28	TRBD1	CASSFPRTGRTEAFF	TGTGCCAGCAGTTTCCCTAGGACAGGGAGGACTGAAGCTTTCTTT
TRBJ1-2	15	few	TRBV6-6	NA	CASRSLRERNYGYTF	TGTGCCAGCAGGAGCCTCAGGGAACGTAACTATGGCTACACCTTC
TRBJ1-5	16	few	TRBV15	NA	CATSRDGISRGKPQHF	TGTGCCACCAGCAGGGATGGGATATCTAGGGGCAAGCCCCAGCATTTT
TRBJ2-3	14	NA	TRBV29-1	TRBD2	CSVGTSGGRDTQYF	TGCAGCGTAGGGACTAGCGGGGGCCGGGATACGCAGTATTTT
TRBJ1-5	16	NA	TRBV7-2	NA	CASSFGIGGANQPQHF	TGTGCCAGCAGCTTCGGGATCGGGGGGGCCAATCAGCCCCAGCATTTT
TRBJ2-7	11	NA	TRBV29-1	NA	CSGGGVYEQYF	TGCAGCGGAGGCGGGGTCTACGAGCAGTACTTC
TRBJ2-7	15	NA	TRBV27	NA	CASSRPGLDAYEQYF	TGTGCCAGCAGCCGCCCAGGGCTAGATGCCTACGAGCAGTACTTC
TRBJ1-1	14	NA	TRBV10-1	TRBD1	CASSGGTGITEAFF	TGCGCCAGCAGTGGGGGGACAGGGATCACTGAAGCTTTCTTT
TRBJ1-3	14	NA	TRBV30	NA	CAWSPPVSGNTIYF	TGTGCCTGGAGTCCCCCGGTCTCTGGAAACACCATATATTTT
TRBJ1-1	15	once	TRBV2	TRBD1	CASSEEGRGRTEAFF	TGTGCCAGCAGTGAAGAGGGCAGGGGGCGGACTGAAGCTTTCTTT
TRBJ1-4	15	few	TRBV6-5	TRBD1	CASSYVGQGNEKLFF	TGTGCCAGCAGTTACGTGGGACAGGGTAATGAAAAACTGTTTTTT
TRBJ2-5	15	NA	TRBV6-1	NA	CASSEALARVETQYF	TGTGCCAGCAGTGAAGCGTTGGCGCGGGTGGAGACCCAGTACTTC
TRBJ1-4	11	few	TRBV10-3	NA	CAVGGNEKLFF	TGTGCCGTCGGGGGAAATGAAAAACTGTTTTTT
TRBJ1-1	18	once	TRBV27	NA	CASSPGVLGRALNTEAFF	TGTGCCAGCAGTCCAGGGGTGTTGGGCAGGGCGTTGAACACTGAAGCTTTCTTT
TRBJ1-2	17	NA	TRBV19	TRBD1	CASTELPGQGDNYGYTF	TGTGCCAGTACCGAATTACCGGGACAGGGTGATAACTATGGCTACACCTTC
TRBJ2-1	16	NA	TRBV2	TRBD2	CASSATSGAVYNEQFF	TGTGCCAGCAGTGCGACCAGCGGGGCCGTCTACAATGAGCAGTTCTTC
TRBJ2-1	17	NA	TRBV11-2	TRBD2	CASSPRLAGGTYNEQFF	TGTGCCAGCAGCCCGCGACTAGCGGGGGGGACTTACAATGAGCAGTTCTTC
TRBJ1-5	17	NA	TRBV30	NA	CAWSIGQPPYSNQPQHF	TGTGCCTGGAGTATTGGACAGCCACCATATAGCAATCAGCCCCAGCATTTT
TRBJ2-7	15	NA	TRBV2	TRBD1	CASSEVGTGRYEQYF	TGTGCCAGCAGTGAAGTCGGGACAGGGAGGTACGAGCAGTACTTC
TRBJ2-3	15	NA	TRBV28	TRBD1	CASSLGQGGSDTQYF	TGTGCCAGCAGCCTAGGACAGGGGGGATCAGATACGCAGTATTTT
TRBJ2-7	13	NA	TRBV9	NA	CASSGAVSYEQYF	TGTGCCAGCAGCGGGGCAGTCTCCTACGAGCAGTACTTC
TRBJ2-1	12	NA	TRBV30	NA	CAWSRLYNEQFF	TGTGCCTGGAGTCGGTTATACAATGAGCAGTTCTTC
TRBJ1-6	17	NA	TRBV4-1	NA	CASSQVVQGLWNSPLHF	TGCGCCAGCAGCCAAGTGGTCCAGGGGCTTTGGAATTCACCCCTCCACTTT
TRBJ1-2	10	NA	TRBV10-3	NA	CAIRGQGYTF	TGTGCCATCAGGGGGCAAGGCTACACCTTC
TRBJ1-1	13	NA	TRBV10-3	NA	CAISEGGTTEAFF	TGTGCCATCAGTGAGGGGGGGACGACTGAAGCTTTCTTT
TRBJ1-2	17	NA	TRBV5-1	TRBD1	CASSLDLQGNGAYGYTF	TGCGCCAGCAGCTTGGACTTACAGGGGAATGGCGCGTATGGCTACACCTTC
TRBJ2-6	16	NA	TRBV19	TRBD1	CASSQTGGSGANVLTF	TGTGCCAGTAGTCAGACAGGGGGTTCTGGGGCCAACGTCCTGACTTTC
TRBJ2-5	15	NA	TRBV15	TRBD2	CATSRVGTSGETQYF	TGTGCCACCAGCAGAGTCGGGACTAGCGGAGAGACCCAGTACTTC
TRBJ1-4	17	once	TRBV25-1	NA	CASSEPPGGVTNEKLFF	TGTGCCAGCAGTGAACCCCCCGGGGGTGTGACTAATGAAAAACTGTTTTTT
TRBJ1-1	13	NA	TRBV5-1	NA	CASSLGGDTEAFF	TGCGCCAGCAGCTTGGGGGGGGACACTGAAGCTTTCTTT
TRBJ2-5	14	once	TRBV28	NA	CASSLRTNKETQYF	TGTGCCAGCAGTTTGCGAACTAACAAAGAGACCCAGTACTTC
TRBJ1-5	14	NA	TRBV6-6	TRBD1	CASSYPGQNQPQHF	TGTGCCAGCAGTTACCCGGGACAGAATCAGCCCCAGCATTTT
TRBJ1-5	14	NA	TRBV6-5	TRBD1	CASSPRQGGQPQHF	TGTGCCAGCAGTCCCCGACAGGGAGGACAGCCCCAGCATTTT